Listed below are T cell receptor beta chains from one sample, sequenced in a study of blood T cell repertoires in COVID-19. The protocol was immunoSEQ multiplex PCR, while the TCRdb copy is restricted to in-frame clones and leaves out a portion. The table lists some 350,000 clones, about 90% of them singletons. What was sequenced was PBMCs or T cells enriched from blood (not recorded which). These receptors were collected from a woman aged 25 to 39 who had recovered from COVID-19. The CDR3 runs from the conserved cysteine through the conserved F or W. The D gene is left open where the match is weak. Clone size appears in some rows only: once, few, many, or a class for an expanded clone.

CDR3 | DNA | D | size | J | V
CASKGVSYEQYF | TGTGCCAGCAAGGGAGTTTCCTACGAGCAGTACTTC | NA | NA | TRBJ2-7 | TRBV6-5
CASSQDRGQATVVNTEAFF | TGTGCCAGCAGCCAAGATCGAGGACAGGCGACCGTTGTGAACACTGAAGCTTTCTTT | TRBD1 | NA | TRBJ1-1 | TRBV4-2
CASSPRGGPESSYEQYF | TGTGCCAGCAGCCCGCGGGGAGGGCCCGAGAGCTCCTACGAGCAGTACTTC | TRBD2 | NA | TRBJ2-7 | TRBV14
CASSRGLAGRASGGTDTQYF | TGTGCCAGCAGTCGGGGACTAGCGGGACGGGCGTCGGGAGGTACAGATACGCAGTATTTT | TRBD2 | few | TRBJ2-3 | TRBV5-4
CASSPLGGGASSDNEQFF | TGTGCCAGCAGCCCCTTGGGCGGGGGGGCCTCGTCCGACAATGAGCAGTTCTTC | TRBD2 | NA | TRBJ2-1 | TRBV11-2
CASTGQGANYGYTF | TGTGCCAGCACCGGACAGGGTGCGAACTATGGCTACACCTTC | TRBD1 | few | TRBJ1-2 | TRBV6-6
CASSPTSRLVNYGYTF | TGTGCCAGCAGCCCAACTTCCAGGTTGGTTAACTATGGCTACACCTTC | NA | NA | TRBJ1-2 | TRBV7-9
CASSLDPTGRLDYGYTF | TGTGCCAGCAGCTTGGATCCTACAGGGCGCCTCGACTATGGCTACACCTTC | NA | NA | TRBJ1-2 | TRBV5-6
CASRGQDTEAFF | TGTGCCAGCAGGGGACAGGACACTGAAGCTTTCTTT | TRBD1 | NA | TRBJ1-1 | TRBV6-5
CASSYNRAESYEQYF | TGTGCCAGTAGTTATAACAGGGCAGAGTCCTACGAGCAGTACTTC | NA | NA | TRBJ2-7 | TRBV19
CASSATGEYGYTF | TGTGCCAGCAGCGCGACAGGGGAATATGGCTACACCTTC | TRBD1 | once | TRBJ1-2 | TRBV7-2
CATSVGAGGTDTQYF | TGTGCCACCAGTGTAGGGGCGGGGGGGACAGATACGCAGTATTTT | TRBD2 | NA | TRBJ2-3 | TRBV24-1
CASSFTLGLAGTDTQYF | TGTGCCAGCAGTTTCACCCTAGGACTAGCCGGCACAGATACGCAGTATTTT | TRBD2 | once | TRBJ2-3 | TRBV28
CASSLAAVQGGTGELFF | TGCGCCAGCAGCTTGGCCGCGGTTCAGGGAGGCACCGGGGAGCTGTTTTTT | NA | NA | TRBJ2-2 | TRBV5-1
CASSEADRATYEQYF | TGTGCCAGCAGTGAAGCTGACAGGGCCACCTACGAGCAGTACTTC | TRBD1 | NA | TRBJ2-7 | TRBV6-1
CASSPEGEGAKRWTQYF | TGCGCCAGCAGCCCCGAGGGGGAAGGGGCCAAAAGATGGACCCAGTACTTC | NA | NA | TRBJ2-5 | TRBV5-1
CASSQVWRNTEAFF | TGCGCCAGCAGCCAAGTGTGGAGGAACACTGAAGCTTTCTTT | NA | once | TRBJ1-1 | TRBV4-3
CAWRTKQGNEQYF | TGTGCCTGGAGGACCAAACAGGGTAACGAGCAGTACTTC | NA | NA | TRBJ2-7 | TRBV30
CASKQYSGNTIYF | TGTGCCAGTAAACAATACTCTGGAAACACCATATATTTT | NA | NA | TRBJ1-3 | TRBV19
CASSSGQGAHGYTF | TGCGCCAGCAGCTCGGGACAGGGGGCTCATGGCTACACCTTC | TRBD1 | NA | TRBJ1-2 | TRBV5-1
CASSHPPTVGYTF | TGTGCCAGCAGCCATCCCCCAACTGTCGGCTACACCTTC | NA | NA | TRBJ1-2 | TRBV3-1/TRBV3-2
CASSMVQNTEAFF | TGCGCCAGCAGCATGGTACAGAACACTGAAGCTTTCTTT | NA | once | TRBJ1-1 | TRBV5-1
CASSYSTGYTEAFF | TGTGCCAGCAGTTACTCGACGGGGTACACTGAAGCTTTCTTT | NA | NA | TRBJ1-1 | TRBV6-5
CAGRGEAKNIQYF | TGTGCCGGACGGGGGGAAGCCAAAAACATTCAGTACTTC | TRBD2 | NA | TRBJ2-4 | TRBV2
CASSRDSSGNTIYF | TGTGCCAGCAGCCGGGACAGCTCTGGAAACACCATATATTTT | TRBD1 | NA | TRBJ1-3 | TRBV6-5
CASSRIDSVGNTIYF | TGTGCCAGCTCACGGATAGACAGCGTTGGAAACACCATATATTTT | NA | NA | TRBJ1-3 | TRBV18
CASSLGTRGGFSGELFF | TGCGCCAGCAGCCTGGGTACACGGGGAGGATTTAGCGGGGAGCTGTTTTTT | NA | many | TRBJ2-2 | TRBV5-1
CATSRDSSKLFF | TGTGCCACCAGCAGAGATAGCAGCAAACTGTTTTTT | NA | NA | TRBJ1-4 | TRBV15
CASSYTGTAGNTIYF | TGTGCCAGCAGCTATACCGGGACAGCAGGAAACACCATATATTTT | TRBD1 | NA | TRBJ1-3 | TRBV13
CASSIGDRGGDIQYF | TGTGCCAGTAGTATAGGGGACAGGGGAGGGGACATTCAGTACTTC | TRBD1 | NA | TRBJ2-4 | TRBV19
CASSLVPRGSGNEQFF | TGCGCCAGCAGCTTGGTTCCGAGGGGGTCCGGCAATGAGCAGTTCTTC | NA | NA | TRBJ2-1 | TRBV5-1
CASSLKSGGETQYF | TGTGCCAGCAGCTTGAAATCGGGGGGGGAGACCCAGTACTTC | TRBD2 | NA | TRBJ2-5 | TRBV5-4
CASSPQGADNQPQHF | TGTGCCAGCTCACCCCAGGGGGCGGATAATCAGCCCCAGCATTTT | TRBD1 | NA | TRBJ1-5 | TRBV18
CASSFRDNSPLHF | TGTGCCAGCAGCTTCAGGGATAATTCACCCCTCCACTTT | NA | NA | TRBJ1-6 | TRBV7-2
CASSPARGSFTGELFF | TGTGCCAGCAGTCCGGCCAGGGGGTCGTTTACCGGGGAGCTGTTTTTT | TRBD1 | NA | TRBJ2-2 | TRBV27
CASSTSGARDNEQFF | TGTGCCAGTTCCACTAGCGGGGCTCGGGACAATGAGCAGTTCTTC | TRBD2 | NA | TRBJ2-1 | TRBV19
CASSFGRRGSTDTQYF | TGCGCCAGCAGCTTCGGGAGGCGGGGGAGCACAGATACGCAGTATTTT | TRBD2 | NA | TRBJ2-3 | TRBV5-1
CASSPLEAGGPSETQYF | TGTGCCAGCAGCCCCCTCGAAGCGGGGGGGCCTTCCGAGACCCAGTACTTC | TRBD2 | NA | TRBJ2-5 | TRBV5-4
CASRPLDGPRSGTEAFF | TGTGCCAGCAGACCCTTAGACGGTCCTAGGTCGGGCACTGAAGCTTTCTTT | NA | NA | TRBJ1-1 | TRBV28
CASSVESSGNNEQFF | TGTGCCAGCAGCGTAGAGTCTAGCGGGAACAATGAGCAGTTCTTC | TRBD2 | NA | TRBJ2-1 | TRBV9
CASSPPPGLAGAQNTGELFF | TGTGCCAGCAGCCCCCCTCCCGGACTAGCGGGGGCCCAGAACACCGGGGAGCTGTTTTTT | TRBD2 | NA | TRBJ2-2 | TRBV4-2
CASSTTGGSQPQHF | TGTGCCAGCTCCACGACAGGCGGTAGTCAGCCCCAGCATTTT | NA | NA | TRBJ1-5 | TRBV18
CASSLQSGSTDTQYF | TGTGCCAGCAGCCTCCAGAGCGGGAGCACAGATACGCAGTATTTT | NA | NA | TRBJ2-3 | TRBV7-2
CASRDGQGGSGYTF | TGTGCCAGTAGAGACGGACAGGGGGGATCTGGCTACACCTTC | TRBD1 | NA | TRBJ1-2 | TRBV19
CASSRPRGYEQYF | TGTGCCAGCAGTCGCCCCAGGGGGTACGAGCAGTACTTC | TRBD1 | NA | TRBJ2-7 | TRBV28
CASSRTGDTEAFF | TGTGCCAGCAGCCGAACAGGGGACACTGAAGCTTTCTTT | TRBD1 | NA | TRBJ1-1 | TRBV3-1/TRBV3-2
CRQGCNEKLFF | TGCAGACAGGGATGTAATGAAAAACTGTTTTTT | NA | NA | TRBJ1-4 | TRBV20-1
CASSLVRQAWSSNEKLFF | TGTGCCAGCAGCTTAGTTCGACAGGCCTGGTCTAGTAATGAAAAACTGTTTTTT | NA | NA | TRBJ1-4 | TRBV5-8
CASSLRRNSYGYTF | TGTGCCAGCAGTTTGAGGAGGAACAGCTATGGCTACACCTTC | NA | once | TRBJ1-2 | TRBV28
CATSDFGGARDEQFF | TGTGCCACCAGTGATTTTGGGGGGGCCAGGGATGAGCAGTTCTTC | NA | NA | TRBJ2-1 | TRBV24-1
CASSLAGSQGTQYF | TGCGCCAGCAGCTTGGCCGGGTCTCAAGGGACCCAGTACTTC | NA | NA | TRBJ2-5 | TRBV5-1
CASSLGGGNQPQHF | TGTGCCAGCAGTTTGGGGGGAGGTAATCAGCCCCAGCATTTT | NA | NA | TRBJ1-5 | TRBV28
CASRGSGLNNEKLFF | TGTGCCAGCAGGGGTTCGGGACTGAATAATGAAAAACTGTTTTTT | NA | NA | TRBJ1-4 | TRBV6-5
CASSVKGVPDNSPLHF | TGTGCCAGCAGTGTAAAGGGGGTCCCGGATAATTCACCCCTCCACTTT | NA | NA | TRBJ1-6 | TRBV6-4
CASSLASNTEAFF | TGCGCCAGCAGCTTGGCCTCCAACACTGAAGCTTTCTTT | NA | few | TRBJ1-1 | TRBV5-1
CASSLGAGRTNTEAFF | TGCGCCAGCAGCTTGGGGGCAGGGCGAACGAACACTGAAGCTTTCTTT | NA | NA | TRBJ1-1 | TRBV5-1
CATGTSAYQETQYF | TGTGCCACGGGGACTAGCGCGTACCAAGAGACCCAGTACTTC | TRBD2 | once | TRBJ2-5 | TRBV2
CASDPGGGETQYF | TGTGCCAGCGACCCGGGGGGGGGAGAGACCCAGTACTTC | TRBD2 | NA | TRBJ2-5 | TRBV7-2
CASIEQYNEQFF | TGTGCCAGCATCGAGCAATACAATGAGCAGTTCTTC | NA | NA | TRBJ2-1 | TRBV2